This TCR beta chain was documented in a study of blood T cell repertoires in COVID-19. In the study overall: Researchers got acute and convalescent COVID-19 samples from the United States, Italy and Spain. Sources were T cells, B-cell-depleted T cells, or PBMCs; the material itself was cDNA or gDNA.

This CDR3 spans 15 amino acids. Germline CDR1 KGHSH, CDR2 LQKENI. V lost 5 bases, J lost 5 bases, and 18 bases lay in between. Authors' processing steps: Quantification of nucleated cells was approximated via reference gene primer amplification. Some clones are missing from TCRdb's copy, which holds only in-frame ones; the method was immunoSEQ multiplex PCR. V and J calls and clone size are copied from that table; D and trimming were computed from the DNA. The top ten clones hold approximately 2.8% of a sample with 130,000 to 150,000 clones, 80% to 90% of them seen once. Specimen: peripheral blood. The chain recombines TRBV18 with TRBJ2-5; D is possibly TRBD1 (7 bases). This receptor was obtained from a woman aged 55-70 years with active COVID-19. CDR3 sequence: CASSSTRGDKETQYF. In nucleotides, the CDR3 is TGTGCCAGCTCATCGACCAGGGGGGATAAGGAGACCCAGTACTTC. Drawing the rest from reference TRBV18 and TRBJ2-5, the complete variable domain is NAGVMQNPRHLVRRRGQEARLRCSPMKGHSHVYWYRQLPEEGLKFMVYLQKENIIDESGMPKERFSAEFPKEGPSILRIQQVVRGDSAAYFCASSSTRGDKETQYFGPGTRLLVL.